Presented here are 9 T cell receptor beta chains from one specimen sequenced in a study of regulatory T cells in long-lasting Graves disease. Relying on iRepertoire HTBI primers and Arm-PCR of CDR3 regions, the team built TCR beta libraries. One entry per CDR3 protein, called by TCRdb with MiXCR from the multiplex PCR reads. The sample carries around 400,000 distinct CDR3 sequences, around 20% recorded once. Time point reported: persistent/refractory GD, antithyroid drugs over 5 years with positive TRAb. Extracted RNA from PBMCs served as the source of the TCR library. The sample here was peripheral blood mononuclear cells (PBMCs), taken when the disease was refractory, from a patient treated with antithyroid drugs. The receptor set was obtained from a female donor with Graves disease.

The rearrangement joins TRBV20-1 to TRBJ2-5, with 8 bases matching TRBD2. This CDR3 is built from 19 residues. The V gene end was trimmed by 0 bases and the J gene end by 0 bases; junction bases not matched to a gene: 15. Per germline, CDR1 DFQATT and CDR2 SNEGSKA (reference sequence). CDR3 loop: CSARDSTALGLAHQETQYF. The CDR3 DNA sequence: TGCAGTGCTAGAGATTCAACGGCACTTGGACTAGCCCACCAAGAGACCCAGTACTTC.

This clonotype has only a few counts. The chain has TRBV11-3 and TRBJ2-1; TRBD2 matches 12 bases. J gave up 7 bases and V 9 bases, and 25 bases lay outside the gene matches. Germline CDR1 SGHNT, CDR2 YENEEA. The CDR3 loop spans 20 amino acids. The CDR3 region has the DNA TGTGCCAGGAGCCGAGGGTGGGGTCTAGCGGGAGGGCTCAAAGGTAATGAGCAGTTCTTC. It translates to CARSRGWGLAGGLKGNEQFF.

In its sample, this clonotype was seen many times. This chain links TRBV3-1 with TRBJ1-4; tentatively, D is TRBD1 (6 bases). This CDR3 has 16 amino acids. Germline loops: CDR1 LGHDT, CDR2 YNNKEL (reference sequence). The ends were cut back, 4 bases at V and 4 bases at J, with 16 bases in the middle. The DNA for the CDR3 is TGTGCCAGCAGCCCACCCAGGGACACGAATAATGAAAAACTGTTTTTT. This gives the protein CASSPPRDTNNEKLFF.

Of note for this clonotype: Just one base apart from a much larger clone, this may be a read error. The chain links TRBV28 to TRBJ2-7; D may be TRBD1 (6 bases). Germline V gene sequence: CDR1 MDHEN, CDR2 SYDVKM. The CDR3 has 15 residues. The CDR3 DNA is TGTGCCAGCAGTTTCCAGCAGGGGCTATCCTGCGAGCAGTACTTC. Translation: CASSFQQGLSCEQYF.

The table lists this clonotype with many counts. This sequence joins TRBV6-5 and TRBJ1-2; 7 nucleotides match TRBD1. This CDR3 has 13 residues. CDR1 is MNHEY, CDR2 SVGAGI, per germline. V was clipped by 2 bases and J by 4 bases; unmatched bases: 1. The CDR3 region is CASSYRDSYGYTF. The CDR3 nucleotides read TGTGCCAGCAGTTACAGGGACAGCTATGGCTACACCTTC.

A few counts support this clonotype. The rearrangement uses TRBV5-8 and TRBJ1-1; tentative D call: TRBD1 (5 bases). The germline CDR1 and CDR2 sequences are SGHTS and YDEGEE. V lost 1 base to trimming and J lost 9 bases, with 10 bases between them. The CDR3 is 12 amino acids. CDR3 DNA: TGTGCCAGCAGCTTGACGGGGGACCAAGCTTTCTTT. As protein: CASSLTGDQAFF.

A few counts support this clonotype. The rearrangement uses TRBV5-1 and TRBJ1-2; D ambiguous. This CDR3 region has 13 residues. CDR1 SGHRS and CDR2 YFSETQ come from the germline V gene. Trimming took off 4 bases at V and 3 bases at J, with 10 bases between the two ends. The CDR3: CASSPYSDYGYTF. The CDR3 DNA reads as TGCGCCAGCAGCCCTTATTCAGACTATGGCTACACCTTC.

The chain has TRBV5-6 and TRBJ1-2; D gene ambiguous. The CDR3 runs 12 residues. CDR1 and CDR2 from the germline V gene are SGHDT and YYEEEE. Trimming removed 4 bases at V and 7 bases at J, with 11 bases between. The CDR3 nucleotides are TGTGCCAGCAGCGGGCTGGGGAGTGGCTACACCTTC. It specifies CASSGLGSGYTF.

This clonotype was found many times. The chain is built from TRBV6-5 and TRBJ2-7; the match to TRBD1 covers 7 bases. Looked up from germline, CDR1 is MNHEY and CDR2 is SVGAGI. After removal of 2 bases from V and 2 bases from J, the junction contained 9 bases not matched to a gene. The length of the CDR3 is 16 residues. CDR3 DNA sequence: TGTGCCAGCAGTTACCCCCCGGGACAGCGCACCTACGAGCAGTACTTC. It translates to CASSYPPGQRTYEQYF.